This T cell receptor beta chain stems from a study of blood T cell repertoires in COVID-19. The CDR3 has 13 residues. CDR1 is LNHDA and CDR2 is SQIVND in the germline V gene (reference sequence). V lost 6 bases, J lost 0 bases, and 6 bases lay in between. This clone was detected only a few times. How the authors handled the data: By means of reference gene primer amplification, nucleated cell counts were estimated. Produced via immunoSEQ multiplex PCR; TCRdb's table is partial and in-frame only. That table supplies the V and J calls and clone size; D and trimming were determined from the DNA. Found here are 200,000 to 250,000 clones, 81% of them singletons; the top ten hold 7.5%.

The sequenced sample consisted of peripheral blood. The chain carries TRBV19 and TRBJ1-3; D is unclear. This TCR was sampled from a woman older than 75 with COVID-19, enrolled during active disease. Here the CDR3 reads CASSGSSGNTIYF. The CDR3 coding sequence is TGTGCCAGTAGCGGGTCCTCTGGAAACACCATATATTTT.